Given below is one T cell receptor beta chain in context. The antigen remains undetermined. UMI-labeled 5' RACE yielded the TRB cDNA libraries. Each CDR3 protein gets one entry in TCRdb, which reprocessed the 5' RACE reads and gives no DNA. The sample includes under 150,000 distinct CDR3 sequences. This CDR3 comprises 15 residues. Germline V lookup: CDR1 ENHRY, CDR2 SYGVKD. This sample was included in a study of CXCR3-negative and CXCR3-positive naive CD8 T cells. Overall study context: The TRB read total, about 135 million, broke down to about 1.5 +/- 0.3 million reads per library.

Overall study findings and caveats: Naive CXCR3-positive and CXCR3-negative cells shared TRBV-TRBJ usage; memory cells diverged. For CXCR3-positive naive cells, TRB CDR3s were more hydrophobic than those of CXCR3-negative naive cells.

Investigators sorted each CD8+ T cell subset in triplicate, taking around 290,000 cells each time. Definition of naive CD8+ T cells rested on a CD45RO-CCR7+CD27+CD95- profile. The J gene is TRBJ1-5, the V gene TRBV10-3; lacking DNA, the TRBD1 call made by TCRdb goes unchecked. The origin of this receptor is a human donor in good health. Some clones in this sample may be carry-over from other donors' samples. Sequenced: naive CXCR3+ CD8+ T cells from blood. Indicated subset: CD45RO-CCR7+CD27+CD95- naive CD8+ T cells expressing CXCR3 (TNR3+). The CDR3: CAISESRVGNQPQHF.